The clone carrying this TCR beta chain was picked up many times. What it binds is not known. CDR1 SQVTM and CDR2 ANQGSEA come from the germline V gene. Trimming removed 0 bases from V and 5 bases from J, with 11 bases in between. The CDR3 totals 13 residues. TCRdb reprocessed the 5' RACE reads via MiXCR and lists one record per CDR3 protein. The repertoire includes approximately 570,000 distinct CDR3 sequences, about a sixth of them detected once, and around 12% sits in the top ten. These data belong to a study of T-cell memory formation after mild COVID-19. The study's findings and limits: Chiefly within CM and EM were the contracting CD4+ clones; CD8+ ones were within EMRA.

The rearrangement links TRBV29-1 to TRBJ2-7; no clear D gene. The TCR comes from an adult woman who had mild COVID-19 (a few samples of this study predate the infection). Cell type and time point are not known. Material: PBMCs or a T cell subset sorted from them (not recorded which). CDR3 loop: CSVEDLYLHEQYF. The CDR3 DNA sequence: TGCAGCGTTGAAGATCTCTACCTCCACGAGCAGTACTTC.